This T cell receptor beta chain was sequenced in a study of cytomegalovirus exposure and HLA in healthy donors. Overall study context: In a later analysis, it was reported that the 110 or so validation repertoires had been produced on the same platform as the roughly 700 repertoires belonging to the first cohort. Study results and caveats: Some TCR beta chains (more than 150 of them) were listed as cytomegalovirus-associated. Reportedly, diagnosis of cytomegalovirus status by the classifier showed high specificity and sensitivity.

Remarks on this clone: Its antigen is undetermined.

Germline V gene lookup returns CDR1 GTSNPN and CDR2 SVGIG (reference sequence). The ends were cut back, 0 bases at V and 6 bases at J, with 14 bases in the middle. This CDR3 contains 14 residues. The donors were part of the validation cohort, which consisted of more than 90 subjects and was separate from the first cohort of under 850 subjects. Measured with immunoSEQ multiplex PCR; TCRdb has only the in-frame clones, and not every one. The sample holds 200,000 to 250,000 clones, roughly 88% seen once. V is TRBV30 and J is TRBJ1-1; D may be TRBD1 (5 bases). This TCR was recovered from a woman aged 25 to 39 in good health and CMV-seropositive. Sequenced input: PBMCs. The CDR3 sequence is CAWSVGGGAAEAFF. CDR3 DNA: TGTGCCTGGAGTGTCGGGGGGGGAGCGGCTGAAGCTTTCTTT.